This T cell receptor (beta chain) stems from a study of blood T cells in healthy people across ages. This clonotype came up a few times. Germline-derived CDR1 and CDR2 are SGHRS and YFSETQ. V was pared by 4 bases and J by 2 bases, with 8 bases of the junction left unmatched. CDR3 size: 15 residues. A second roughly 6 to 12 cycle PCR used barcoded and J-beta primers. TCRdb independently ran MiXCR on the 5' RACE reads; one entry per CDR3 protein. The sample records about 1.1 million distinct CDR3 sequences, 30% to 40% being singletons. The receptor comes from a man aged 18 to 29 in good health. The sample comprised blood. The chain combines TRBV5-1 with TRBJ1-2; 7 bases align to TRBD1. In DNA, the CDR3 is TGCGCCAGCAGCCCACAGGGGAGGTTGAACTATGGCTACACCTTC. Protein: CASSPQGRLNYGYTF.